This TCR beta chain was identified in a study of control samples from healthy donors and cancer patients. CDR1 and CDR2 (germline): SGDLS, YYNGEE. This CDR3 is 13 amino acids long. Trimming left V 0 bases short and J 8 bases short, with 11 bases between. Clones were sequenced by immunoSEQ multiplex PCR, and TCRdb holds only the in-frame ones, with some missing. The table lists approximately 83,000 clones, roughly 93% of them singletons, with over 1.3% in the top ten. The origin of this receptor is a woman aged 25-40 years in good health. Sequences were obtained from blood. The V and J genes are TRBV9 and TRBJ1-1, with D unresolved. The CDR3 region has the DNA TGTGCCAGCAGCGTAGCTCCAGACTTGGAAGCTTTCTTT. It yields the protein CASSVAPDLEAFF.